These 17 T cell receptor beta chains originate from one sample sequenced in a study of CD4 T cells in relation to SARS-CoV-2 and coronaviruses. CD4+ T cells from unexposed donors were obtained before the COVID-19 pandemic (2011-2018). After nine to ten days of culture, CD4+ T cells were isolated. The data were produced by immunoSEQ multiplex PCR, yet TCRdb's version contains in-frame clones alone and is incomplete. The repertoire holds around 15,000 clones, with about 82% as singletons. These TCRs are of unknown antigen specificity. Source material: CD4+ T cells from PBMCs, cultured in vitro. The origin of the receptors is a human donor in good health.

CDR3 sequence: CASRPRTGDFYGYTF. The CDR3 DNA sequence: TGTGCCAGCAGACCAAGGACAGGGGATTTCTATGGCTACACCTTC. The genes are TRBV28 and TRBJ1-2, with TRBD1 identical over 9 bases. With 6 bases clipped from V and 4 bases from J, the junction kept 9 bases outside the gene matches. This CDR3 comprises 15 residues. CDR1 and CDR2 (germline): MDHEN, SYDVKM.

Only one count was recorded for this clone. The chain has TRBV5-1 and TRBJ2-3; TRBD2 aligns across 10 bases. The J segment lost 4 bases and the V segment lost 4 bases, leaving 6 bases of the junction unmatched. The germline V gene encodes CDR1 SGHRS and CDR2 YFSETQ. The CDR3 totals 15 residues. The CDR3 here is CASSKLAGFPDTQYF. In nucleotides, the CDR3 is TGCGCCAGCAGCAAACTAGCGGGATTCCCAGATACGCAGTATTTT.

V is TRBV7-2 and J is TRBJ2-1, with D possibly being TRBD2 (5 bases). V was cut by 0 bases and J by 11 bases, with 17 bases left in between. Germline CDR1 and CDR2: SGHTA and FQGNSA. The CDR3 has 15 amino acids. This CDR3 is CASSLAPDIRDKQFF. The CDR3 DNA is TGTGCCAGCAGCTTAGCTCCAGACATTCGGGATAAGCAGTTCTTC.

This clone appeared once. CDR3 sequence: CASRAGEGADTQYF. CDR3 bases: TGTGCCAGCAGGGCGGGAGAGGGGGCAGATACGCAGTATTTT. The rearrangement uses TRBV2 and TRBJ2-3; D may be TRBD2 (7 bases). The CDR3 contains 14 residues. V shed 6 bases and J shed 4 bases, with 14 bases lying between them. In germline, CDR1 is SNHLY, CDR2 FYNNEI.

This chain connects TRBV11-3 to TRBJ2-1, with unresolved D. This CDR3 is built from 13 residues. Germline V gives CDR1 SGHNT, CDR2 YENEEA. Trimming took 0 bases from V and 4 from J, leaving 4 bases between them. CDR3 DNA sequence: TGTGCCAGCAGCTTAGAACCGTACAATGAGCAGTTCTTC. Protein sequence: CASSLEPYNEQFF.

The gene calls are TRBV5-1 and TRBJ1-1; D not resolved. The CDR3 totals 16 residues. Between the trimmed V and J ends, which lost 4 bases and 5 bases, there was a span of 21 bases. CDR1 and CDR2 (germline): SGHRS, YFSETQ. In DNA, the CDR3 is TGCGCCAGCAGCCCCTGGGGTGGCGCGGGTCTAACTGAAGCTTTCTTT. It encodes CASSPWGGAGLTEAFF.

This clone has a single count. This chain joins TRBV2 and TRBJ2-1; D not certain. V gave up 7 bases and J gave up 1 base, with 14 bases separating them. The CDR3 is 15 residues long. The germline V gene encodes CDR1 SNHLY and CDR2 FYNNEI. CDR3 amino acids: CASTEGLKSYNEQFF. CDR3 sequence (DNA): TGTGCCAGCACCGAAGGCCTAAAGTCCTACAATGAGCAGTTCTTC.

This chain links TRBV7-2 with TRBJ1-2, with a weak D call TRBD1 (5 bases). Germline lookup yields CDR1 SGHTA and CDR2 FQGNSA. CDR3 size: 16 residues. The V and J ends lost 1 base and 5 bases respectively, with 17 bases between them. The CDR3 bases are TGTGCCAGCAGCTTAGGGGGTTCGGGGCGAGGTTATGGCTACACCTTC. This gives the protein CASSLGGSGRGYGYTF.

This CDR3 is CASSLSFVSNTGELFF. The DNA for the CDR3 is TGTGCCAGCAGCCTTAGTTTTGTCAGTAACACCGGGGAGCTGTTTTTT. The V and J genes are TRBV3-1 (or the pseudogene TRBV3-2) and TRBJ2-2, with D uncertain. This CDR3 comprises 16 residues. Germline CDR1 is LGHDT and CDR2 is YNNKEL (reference sequence). V gave up 4 bases and J gave up 2 bases, with 14 bases separating them.

V usage is TRBV11-3 and J usage is TRBJ1-1; TRBD1 matches at 7 bases. Looked up from germline, CDR1 is SGHNT and CDR2 is YENEEA. Trimming cost V 5 bases and J 0 bases; bases outside gene matches: 9. This CDR3 has 16 residues. The CDR3 here is CASSERTGPMNTEAFF. The CDR3 nucleotides are TGTGCCAGCAGCGAGCGGACAGGCCCCATGAACACTGAAGCTTTCTTT.

The CDR3 DNA reads as TGTGCCAGTAGTATAGGCCTGGACAGGGTAGTCGGCTACACCTTC. Translated, it gives CASSIGLDRVVGYTF. V is TRBV19 and J is TRBJ1-2; 8 bases map to TRBD1. J gave up 8 bases and V 1 base, and 9 bases lay outside the gene matches. Germline assignment: CDR1 LNHDA and CDR2 SQIVND (reference sequence). This CDR3 spans 15 amino acids.

CDR3 loop: CASWRNSGNTIYF. CDR3 DNA sequence: TGTGCCAGCTGGAGGAACTCTGGAAACACCATATATTTT. This chain uses TRBV6-5 with TRBJ1-3, with D unclear. Trimming took 8 bases from V and 0 from J, leaving 8 bases between them. The length of the CDR3 is 13 residues. Germline loops: CDR1 MNHEY, CDR2 SVGAGI.

This chain uses TRBV19 with TRBJ2-1; 9 bases agree with TRBD1. The CDR3 loop spans 15 amino acids. In germline, CDR1 is LNHDA, CDR2 SQIVND (reference sequence). With 7 bases clipped from V and 7 bases from J, the junction kept 11 bases outside the gene matches. CDR3 loop: CASTPDRGDKNEQFF. The CDR3 DNA reads as TGTGCCAGTACTCCGGACAGGGGAGACAAGAATGAGCAGTTCTTC. Using reference TRBV19 and TRBJ2-1 for the parts outside the CDR3, the full variable domain is DGGITQSPKYLFRKEGQNVTLSCEQNLNHDAMYWYRQDPGQGLRLIYYSQIVNDFQKGDIAEGYSVSREKKESFPLTVTSAQKNPTAFYLCASTPDRGDKNEQFFGPGTRLTVL.

This chain links TRBV6-5 with TRBJ2-1, with 7 bases lining up with TRBD2. Looked up from germline, CDR1 is MNHEY and CDR2 is SVGAGI. The CDR3 is made up of 15 amino acids. After removal of 1 base from V and 7 bases from J, the junction contained 7 bases not matched to a gene. CDR3 sequence (DNA): TGTGCCAGCAGTTACTTTGCAGGACTAGGGAATGAGCAGTTCTTC. Translation gives CASSYFAGLGNEQFF.

The rearrangement uses TRBV24-1 and TRBJ1-1; 10 bases are shared with TRBD1. The germline V gene has CDR1 KGHDR and CDR2 SFDVKD. Trimming removed 6 bases from V and 1 base from J; junction bases left unmatched: 13. The CDR3 extends over 18 amino acids. The DNA for the CDR3 is TGTGCCACCAGTCTTCACCGACAGGGGGCGATTCGGAACACTGAAGCTTTCTTT. Its protein product is CATSLHRQGAIRNTEAFF.

The V gene is TRBV20-1, the J gene TRBJ1-1; D remains ambiguous. Trimming took 6 bases from V and 5 from J, leaving 10 bases between them. The CDR3 sequence is 11 residues long. Looked up from germline, CDR1 is DFQATT and CDR2 is SNEGSKA (reference sequence). CDR3 sequence reads: CSAPGRTEAFF. CDR3 DNA: TGCAGTGCGCCCGGACGGACTGAAGCTTTCTTT.

This clone turned up a few times. The CDR3 DNA reads TGTGCCAGCAGCCAACGAGGGTTAAATCAGCCCCAGCATTTT. Its protein is CASSQRGLNQPQHF. The chain has TRBV3-1 (or the pseudogene TRBV3-2) and TRBJ1-5; D gene uncertain. This CDR3 is built from 14 residues. Germline-derived CDR1 and CDR2 are LGHDT and YNNKEL (reference sequence). V lost 2 bases, J lost 4 bases, and 9 bases lay in between.